This TCR beta chain is drawn from a study of blood T cell repertoires in COVID-19. Study information: The study drew acute and convalescent COVID-19 samples from the United States, Italy and Spain. T cells, B-cell-depleted T cells, or PBMCs provided the cDNA or gDNA that served as material.

Sequencing used immunoSEQ multiplex PCR; TCRdb keeps in-frame clones, though not all of them. The sample lists 250,000 or so clones, roughly 89% seen once, with just over 2.5% in the top ten. Trimming removed 3 bases from V and 3 bases from J, with 5 bases in between. Germline assignment: CDR1 MGHRA and CDR2 YSYEKL. The CDR3 loop spans 12 amino acids. J is TRBJ1-1 and V is TRBV4-1; D perhaps matches TRBD1 (5 bases). The source is a woman aged 25 to 39 with acute COVID-19. Sequencing was carried out using PBMCs or T cells enriched from blood (not recorded which). The CDR3 sequence is CASSHRDTEAFF. For the CDR3, the DNA is TGCGCCAGCAGCCACAGGGACACTGAAGCTTTCTTT.